The clone carrying this T cell receptor (beta chain) has ten or more counts. Its antigen is not known. The germline CDR1 and CDR2 sequences are SSHAT and FNYEAQ (reference sequence). Trimming pared 5 bases from V and 7 bases from J, leaving 15 bases between. This CDR3 region has 13 residues. MiXCR was run by TCRdb on the PCR reads, yielding one entry per CDR3 protein. The sample lists approximately 40,000 distinct CDR3 sequences, roughly 18% occurring once. This sample is part of a study of molecular identifiers for immune sequencing clone quantification. Study summary: Replicate experiments took RNA from around 20,000 or 100,000 naive CD8 cells, divided it five ways and sequenced four. Whole-study results and caveats: Spiked Jurkat TCR RNA from one cell was reportedly detectable among about 1 million naive cells. For highly expanded clones, sizes could be underestimated when identical TCR molecules share a barcode.

Sorted naive CD8 T cells were those defined as CD8+CD4-CCR7+CD45RA+. The TCR comes from a human donor in good health. Some libraries in this study had Jurkat cell RNA spiked in. Sequencing input: naive CD8+ T cells from blood, with Jurkat cell RNA spiked in. As to subset: FACS-sorted CD8+CD4-CCR7+CD45RA+ naive T cells. V gene TRBV7-7 combines with J gene TRBJ2-7; possibly TRBD1 or TRBD2 for D (5 bases each). Here the CDR3 reads CASSPGSPWEQYF. DNA for the CDR3: TGTGCCAGCAGCCCAGGGAGCCCCTGGGAGCAGTACTTC.